This T cell receptor (beta chain) was recovered during a study of CD8 T cell repertoires and HIV-1 epitope variants (dated by TCRdb to the early 2020s). About the investigation overall: Twenty-five peptides representing autologous and known Gag and Nef epitope variants were each used to stimulate T cells in separate culture wells. T cells were enriched using the EasySep Human T Cell Enrichment Kit and were co-cultured with equal numbers of autologous T cell-negative cells serving as antigen-presenting cells. The epitopes tested covered three Gag epitope families plus Nef HW9 and YT9. The control conditions were a CMV, EBV and flu peptide pool, the Ebola AY9 epitope as a negative control, and a well with no peptide. An aliquot of 1M T cells was set aside as an uncultured baseline condition, separate from the approximately 80 T cell cultures. Cultures were maintained for approximately eleven days in IMDM with gentamicin, and half-media changes adding IL-2, IL-7 and IL-15 were performed on days 3 and 7. A total of around 80 T cell cultures were run, with each culture condition performed in triplicate except for one peptide, which was performed in duplicate. General findings and caveats noted by the study authors: The assay could identify only TCR beta chains and pointed to proliferation in response to antigen, not to T cell function or cytokine profile. About 5 clonotypes recognized the Nef KF9 family and one the HW9 family, with no responses to the TAALDMSHF plasma variant. Eight to ten antigen-specific TCR beta clonotypes were identified, and six of them appeared cross-reactive for autologous or known escape epitope variants.

The EasySep Human CD8+ T Cell Enrichment Kit was used on day 10 to isolate CD8+ T cells from every culture. With regard to this clone: The target of this receptor is not known. No quality values exist for individual bases; no much larger clone is one base distant.

From the cysteine up to the phenylalanine, the CDR3 has a length of 15 residues. Only the CDR3 part of the read is kept: 45 bases, read in frame from the first base. Sequences MDHEN (CDR1) and SYDVKM (CDR2) are obtained from the germline V gene. Relative to germline, V is 6 bases shorter and J is 3 bases shorter, with 18 bases between their ends. Sequencing of TCR beta CDR3 regions was performed at survey depth on the immunoSEQ platform. The QIAamp DNA micro kit was used to extract genomic DNA from every cultured and uncultured CD8+ T cell population. On the authors' methods: Any sample with under 5,000 productive reads was excluded, and this exclusion removed about 7% of the roughly 80 cultures stimulated with HIV peptides. A MANAFEST web app trimmed sequences to CDR3 and removed nonproductive sequences, CDR3s under 5 amino acids, and those not starting C or ending F/W. For a clonotype to count as antigen-specific, the clonotype had to expand relative to the no-peptide control in at least 2 of 3 replicates at FDR 0.01, and only within one epitope family. A frequency at least fivefold higher than in wells stimulated with peptides from other epitope families was additionally required for specific clonotypes. This immuneACCESS table, as held by TCRdb, lists in-frame sequences with V and J called but not all clones. Of the missing ones, under half trace to an unresolved V gene in checked studies; the others have no known cause. D and trimming were read from the DNA, whereas the V and J calls and clone size are those reported in that table. This sample is represented by fewer than 5,500 clones; less than 70% of them were singletons. The top ten clonotypes cover about two fifths of the sample.

The chain joins TRBV28 to TRBJ2-7; the D gene is perhaps TRBD1, from 5 matching bases. The receptor comes from a male donor with HIV. Sequenced material: cultured CD8+ T cells derived from PBMCs. The DNA sequence follows: TGTGCCAGCAGGGCCGACAGCAACTGGGGCTACGAGCAGTACTTC. Its coded protein is CASRADSNWGYEQYF.